This T cell receptor (beta chain) stems from a study of T cells in Graves' hyperthyroidism and ophthalmopathy. This CDR3 has 14 residues. V lost 0 bases, J lost 7 bases, and 12 bases lay in between. Germline-derived CDR1 and CDR2 are GTSNPN and SVGIG (reference sequence). Template material for amplifying TCR beta CDR3 regions consisted of RNA transcripts. The primer set for the first-round RT-PCR of the TCR CDR3 was HTBI. From the multiplex PCR reads, TCRdb called clonotypes with MiXCR, one entry per CDR3 protein. The table records more than 450,000 distinct CDR3 sequences, about 20% of them present only once. This clonotype was detected ten times or more.

Sequences were obtained from blood. The gene calls are TRBV30 and TRBJ2-2; possibly TRBD2 for D (6 bases). The source of this sequence is a man between 40 and 49 years old with Graves' ophthalmopathy. The CDR3 is CAWSVRGGLGELFF. The CDR3 DNA reads TGTGCCTGGAGTGTTCGGGGAGGACTCGGGGAGCTGTTTTTT.